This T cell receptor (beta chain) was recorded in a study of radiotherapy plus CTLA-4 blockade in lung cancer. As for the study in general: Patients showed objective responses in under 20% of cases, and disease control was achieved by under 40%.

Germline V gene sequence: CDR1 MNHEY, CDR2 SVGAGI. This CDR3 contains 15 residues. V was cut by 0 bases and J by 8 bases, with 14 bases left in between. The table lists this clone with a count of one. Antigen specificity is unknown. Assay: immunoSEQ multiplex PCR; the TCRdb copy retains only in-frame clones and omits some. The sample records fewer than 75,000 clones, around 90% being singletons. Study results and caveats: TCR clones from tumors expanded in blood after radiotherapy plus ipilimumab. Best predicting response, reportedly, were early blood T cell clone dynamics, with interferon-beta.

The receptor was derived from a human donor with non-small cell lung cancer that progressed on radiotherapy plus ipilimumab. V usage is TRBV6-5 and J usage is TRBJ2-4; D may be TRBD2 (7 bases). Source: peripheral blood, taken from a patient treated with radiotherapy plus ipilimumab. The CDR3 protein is CASSYSNVGGDIQYF. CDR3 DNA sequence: TGTGCCAGCAGTTACTCGAATGTAGGGGGGGACATTCAGTACTTC.